This section outlines one T cell receptor beta chain sequence together with its context. The antigen is unknown. The entry originates in a study of breast tumors, draining lymph nodes, adjacent tissues. Notes on the study in general: Tumors had less TCR diversity than lymph nodes, more than nontumor tissue. The data were judged consistent with most tumor T cells coming from lymph node and expanding in tumor. Luminal-like breast cancer showed significantly higher tumor–nontumor repertoire similarity than basal-like. That most tumor T cells come from lymph nodes remained unproven.

Germline V gives CDR1 MDHEN, CDR2 SYDVKM. The CDR3 covers 16 residues. The V and J ends lost 8 bases and 4 bases, in that order; junction bases with no gene match: 13. Samples came from axillary lymph nodes draining the breast cancer. MiXCR, applied by TCRdb to the multiplex PCR reads, yields one record per CDR3 protein. The table shows fewer than 90,000 distinct CDR3 sequences, with roughly 30% occurring only once. The receptor's source is a female donor with breast cancer. Some clones in this sample may be carry-over from other donors' samples. Sequenced: axillary lymph node tissue. The chain is built from TRBV28 and TRBJ2-7, with 11 bases aligning to TRBD2. The CDR3 coding sequence is TGTGCCAGCGCCACCCCCGGGACTAGCGGATCATACGAGCAGTACTTC. Translation: CASATPGTSGSYEQYF.